This T cell receptor beta chain was observed in a study of cytomegalovirus exposure and HLA in healthy donors. Overall study findings and caveats: In a later analysis, common viral pathogens appeared linked to several of the most significant clusters.

V was clipped by 0 bases and J by 4 bases, with 12 bases between them. Germline-derived CDR1 and CDR2 are ENHRY and SYGVKD. The CDR3 contains 15 residues. PCR was performed using 60 Vbeta and 13 Jbeta primers. In the study's own analysis: Later, tens of millions of unique TCR beta chains were counted in an analysis, and about 12 million of them were shared. Profiling relied on immunoSEQ multiplex PCR, and the TCRdb table lists in-frame clones only, not all of them. For V, J and clone size, that table is used; D and trimming come from the DNA. The table has approximately 110,000 clones, around 80% seen once. Regarding this clone: Its target is unknown.

The receptor's source is a man between 45 and 60 years old in good health and CMV-seronegative. Sequencing was performed on PBMCs. The chain is built from TRBV10-3 and TRBJ1-1; TRBD1 is a possible D gene (5 bases). The CDR3 spells CAISESAQGITEAFF. CDR3 sequence (DNA): TGTGCCATCAGTGAGTCTGCCCAGGGAATCACTGAAGCTTTCTTT.